What follows are 4 T cell receptor beta chains derived from one specimen sequenced in a study of CD8+ T cells in alopecia areata. Treatment indicated: oral pan-JAK inhibitor, 5-10 mg twice daily. The authors extracted RNA and reverse transcribed it into cDNA as the sequencing template. Libraries were prepared by immunoSEQ multiplex PCR; TCRdb keeps only in-frame clonotypes and omits some of them. The sample yields roughly 76,000 clones, 25% to 35% seen once. This specimen consisted of CD8+ T cells sorted from blood, obtained at week 4, from a patient treated with tofacitinib. These receptors were taken from a human donor with alopecia areata.

The sample holds a few counts of this clone. The chain joins TRBV29-1 to TRBJ1-2; possible D gene TRBD1, 5 bases. There are 16 residues in the CDR3. In germline, CDR1 is SQVTM, CDR2 ANQGSEA. Trimming stripped 2 bases from V and 8 bases from J, with 24 bases between. Here the CDR3 DNA reads TGCAGCGTTGAATCGTGGGACGGGATCTCCAGTAAGGGCTACACCTTC. Its translation: CSVESWDGISSKGYTF.

The chain links TRBV29-1 to TRBJ2-5; perhaps TRBD2 as D (6 bases). The CDR3 consists of 15 residues. In germline, CDR1 is SQVTM, CDR2 ANQGSEA. V dropped 3 bases and J dropped 1 base, with 15 bases sitting between them. CDR3 in DNA: TGCAGCGTTGAGCGCGGGTACGGGGGCCAAGAGACCCAGTACTTC. Its protein product is CSVERGYGGQETQYF.

The J gene is TRBJ1-1, the V gene TRBV29-1; D ambiguous. This CDR3 spans 12 amino acids. V lost 3 bases to trimming and J lost 4 bases, with 9 bases between them. Germline V gene sequence: CDR1 SQVTM, CDR2 ANQGSEA. The CDR3 DNA reads TGCAGCGTTGAGCCAGGATTCACTGAAGCTTTCTTT. Protein sequence: CSVEPGFTEAFF.

This clone was detected once. The chain employs TRBV10-3 and TRBJ1-2; D unresolved. The CDR3 length is 13 residues. Trimming cost V 4 bases and J 8 bases, with 14 bases left between them. Germline loops: CDR1 ENHRY, CDR2 SYGVKD. The CDR3 DNA reads TGTGCCATCAGTGCTCTTGAGCTGACGGGCTACACCTTC. This sequence encodes CAISALELTGYTF.